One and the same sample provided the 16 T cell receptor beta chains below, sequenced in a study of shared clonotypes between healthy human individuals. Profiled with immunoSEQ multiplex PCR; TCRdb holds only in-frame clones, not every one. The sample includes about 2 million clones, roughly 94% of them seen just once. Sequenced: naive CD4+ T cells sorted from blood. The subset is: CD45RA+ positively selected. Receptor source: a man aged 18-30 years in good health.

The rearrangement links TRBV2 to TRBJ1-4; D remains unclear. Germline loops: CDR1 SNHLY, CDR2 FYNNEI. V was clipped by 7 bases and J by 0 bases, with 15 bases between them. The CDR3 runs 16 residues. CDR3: CASTPTGKTTNEKLFF. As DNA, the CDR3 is TGTGCCAGCACCCCCACCGGGAAGACAACTAATGAAAAACTGTTTTTT.

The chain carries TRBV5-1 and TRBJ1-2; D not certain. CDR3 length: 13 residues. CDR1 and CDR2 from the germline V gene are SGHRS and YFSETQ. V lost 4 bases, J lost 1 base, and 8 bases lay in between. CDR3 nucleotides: TGCGCCAGCAGCAAGACCCTTAACTATGGCTACACCTTC. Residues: CASSKTLNYGYTF. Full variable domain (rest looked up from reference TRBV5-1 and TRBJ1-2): KAGVTQTPRYLIKTRGQQVTLSCSPISGHRSVSWYQQTPGQGLQFLFEYFSETQRNKGNFPGRFSGRQFSNSRSEMNVSTLELGDSALYLCASSKTLNYGYTFGSGTRLTVV.

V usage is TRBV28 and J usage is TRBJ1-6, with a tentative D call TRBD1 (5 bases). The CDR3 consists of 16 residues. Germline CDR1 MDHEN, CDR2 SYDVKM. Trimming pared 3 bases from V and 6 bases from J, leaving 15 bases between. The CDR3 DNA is TGTGCCAGCAGTTTCCCCAGGGCAGCCGGTAATTCACCCCTCCACTTT. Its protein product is CASSFPRAAGNSPLHF.

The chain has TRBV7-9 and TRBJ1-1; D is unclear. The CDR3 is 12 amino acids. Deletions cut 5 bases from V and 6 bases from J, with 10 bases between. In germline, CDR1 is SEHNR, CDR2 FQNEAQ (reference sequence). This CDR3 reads CASSRPGSEAFF. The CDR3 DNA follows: TGTGCCAGCAGCCGACCGGGTTCTGAAGCTTTCTTT. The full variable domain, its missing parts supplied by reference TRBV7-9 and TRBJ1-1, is DTGVSQNPRHKITKRGQNVTFRCDPISEHNRLYWYRQTLGQGPEFLTYFQNEAQLEKSRLLSDRFSAERPKGSFSTLEIQRTEQGDSAMYLCASSRPGSEAFFGQGTRLTVV.

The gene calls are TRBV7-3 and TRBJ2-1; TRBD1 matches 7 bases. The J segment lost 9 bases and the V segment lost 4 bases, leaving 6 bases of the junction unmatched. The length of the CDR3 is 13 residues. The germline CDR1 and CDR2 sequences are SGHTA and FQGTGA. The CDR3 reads CASSYDRDGEQFF. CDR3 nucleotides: TGTGCCAGCAGCTACGACAGGGACGGTGAGCAGTTCTTC.

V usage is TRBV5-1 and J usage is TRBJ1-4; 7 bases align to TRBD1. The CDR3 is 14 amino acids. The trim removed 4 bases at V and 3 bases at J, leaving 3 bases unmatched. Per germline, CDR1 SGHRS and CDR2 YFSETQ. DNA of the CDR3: TGCGCCAGCAGCACCGGGACAGCTAATGAAAAACTGTTTTTT. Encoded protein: CASSTGTANEKLFF.

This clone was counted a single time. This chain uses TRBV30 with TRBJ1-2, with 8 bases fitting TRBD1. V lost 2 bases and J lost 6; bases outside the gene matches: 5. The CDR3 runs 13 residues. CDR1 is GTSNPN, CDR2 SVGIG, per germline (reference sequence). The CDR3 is CAWSRQGRDGYTF. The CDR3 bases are TGTGCCTGGAGTCGACAGGGGCGGGATGGCTACACCTTC.

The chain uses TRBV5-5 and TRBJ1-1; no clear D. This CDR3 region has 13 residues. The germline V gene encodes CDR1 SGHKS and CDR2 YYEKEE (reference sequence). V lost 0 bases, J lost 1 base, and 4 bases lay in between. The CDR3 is CASSLDPNTEAFF. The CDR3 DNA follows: TGTGCCAGCAGCTTGGATCCGAACACTGAAGCTTTCTTT.

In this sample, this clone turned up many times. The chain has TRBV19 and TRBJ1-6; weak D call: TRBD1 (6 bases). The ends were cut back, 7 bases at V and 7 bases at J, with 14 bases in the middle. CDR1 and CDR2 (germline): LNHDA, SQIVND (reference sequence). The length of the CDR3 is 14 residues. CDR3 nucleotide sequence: TGTGCCAGTACCACGGACAGTGGGAATTCACCCCTCCACTTT. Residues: CASTTDSGNSPLHF.

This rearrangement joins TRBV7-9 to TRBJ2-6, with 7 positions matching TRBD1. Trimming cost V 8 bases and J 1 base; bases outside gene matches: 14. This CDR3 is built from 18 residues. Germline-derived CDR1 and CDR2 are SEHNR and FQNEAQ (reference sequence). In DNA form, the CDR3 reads TGTGCCAGCCGGAGAATTCCGACAGGGCCTTCTGGGGCCAACGTCCTGACTTTC. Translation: CASRRIPTGPSGANVLTF.

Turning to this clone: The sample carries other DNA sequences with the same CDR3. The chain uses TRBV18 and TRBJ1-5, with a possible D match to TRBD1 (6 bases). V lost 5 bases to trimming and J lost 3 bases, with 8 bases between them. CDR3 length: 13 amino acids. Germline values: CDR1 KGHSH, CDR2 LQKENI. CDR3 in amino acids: CASSGQINQPQHF. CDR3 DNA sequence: TGTGCCAGCTCAGGACAGATCAATCAGCCCCAGCATTTT.

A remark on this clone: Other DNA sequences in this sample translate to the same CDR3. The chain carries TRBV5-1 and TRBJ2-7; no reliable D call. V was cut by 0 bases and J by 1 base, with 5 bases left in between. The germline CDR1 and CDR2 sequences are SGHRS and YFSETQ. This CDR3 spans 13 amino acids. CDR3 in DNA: TGCGCCAGCAGCTTGGGGGTTTCCTACGAGCAGTACTTC. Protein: CASSLGVSYEQYF.

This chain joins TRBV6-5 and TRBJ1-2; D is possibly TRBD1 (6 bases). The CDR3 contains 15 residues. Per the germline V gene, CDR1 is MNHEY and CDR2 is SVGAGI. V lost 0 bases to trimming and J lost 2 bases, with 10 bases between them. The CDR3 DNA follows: TGTGCCAGCAGTTACTCCCCAGGGGACAACTATGGCTACACCTTC. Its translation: CASSYSPGDNYGYTF.

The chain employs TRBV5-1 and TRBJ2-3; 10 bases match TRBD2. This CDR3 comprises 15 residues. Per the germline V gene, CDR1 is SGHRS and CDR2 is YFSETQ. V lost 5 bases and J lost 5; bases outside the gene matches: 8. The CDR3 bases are TGCGCCAGCAGTTTAATTGGACTAGCGGTAGATACGCAGTATTTT. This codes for CASSLIGLAVDTQYF.

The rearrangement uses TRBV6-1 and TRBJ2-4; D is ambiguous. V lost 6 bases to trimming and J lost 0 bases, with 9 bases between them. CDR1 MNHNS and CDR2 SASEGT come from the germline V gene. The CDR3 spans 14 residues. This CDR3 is CASRAVSAKNIQYF. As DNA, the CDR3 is TGTGCCAGCAGGGCGGTATCAGCCAAAAACATTCAGTACTTC.

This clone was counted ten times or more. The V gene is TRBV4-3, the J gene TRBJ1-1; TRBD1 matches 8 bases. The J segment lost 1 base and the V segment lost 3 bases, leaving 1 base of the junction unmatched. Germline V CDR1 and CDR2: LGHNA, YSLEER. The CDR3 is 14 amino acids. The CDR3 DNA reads TGCGCCAGCAGCCAGGACAGGGCGAACACTGAAGCTTTCTTT. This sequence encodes CASSQDRANTEAFF.